A single sample gave rise to the 31 T cell receptor beta chains below, sequenced in a study of cytomegalovirus exposure and HLA in healthy donors. Primers: 60 Vbeta forward and 13 Jbeta reverse. The protocol was immunoSEQ multiplex PCR, while the TCRdb copy is restricted to in-frame clones and leaves out a portion. Among fewer than 250,000 clones listed, 65% to 80% were seen once. The sequencing sample was made of PBMCs. The receptor set was obtained from a man aged 35-49 years in good health and CMV-seronegative.

This chain uses TRBV18 with TRBJ2-7; the match to TRBD2 covers 13 bases. The germline V gene has CDR1 KGHSH and CDR2 LQKENI. The CDR3 is made up of 15 amino acids. The J segment lost 5 bases and the V segment lost 8 bases, leaving 9 bases of the junction unmatched. CDR3: CASTRTSGSIHEQYF. The CDR3 coding sequence is TGTGCCAGCACCCGGACTAGCGGGAGTATCCACGAGCAGTACTTC.

J is TRBJ2-3 and V is TRBV7-3; perhaps TRBD1 as D (5 bases). Trimming took off 4 bases at V and 5 bases at J, with 10 bases between the two ends. Per germline, CDR1 SGHTA and CDR2 FQGTGA. This CDR3 contains 13 residues. CDR3 DNA: TGTGCCAGCAGCTCCCAGGGTGGAGATACGCAGTATTTT. This translates into CASSSQGGDTQYF.

The rearrangement links TRBV27 to TRBJ1-1; possible D gene TRBD1, 6 bases. The CDR3 is made up of 13 amino acids. V was shortened by 5 bases and J by 5 bases, with 12 bases between the two germline ends. Germline V gene data show CDR1 as MNHEY and CDR2 as SMNVEV (reference sequence). CDR3 coding DNA: TGTGCCAGCAGTGCCTACAGGGATACTGAAGCTTTCTTT. Residues: CASSAYRDTEAFF.

V gene TRBV7-8 combines with J gene TRBJ2-3, with D perhaps matching TRBD2 (5 bases). Per germline, CDR1 SGHVS and CDR2 FQNEAQ. Trimming removed 3 bases from V and 1 base from J, with 11 bases in between. This CDR3 contains 15 residues. The CDR3 sequence: CASSFGLARTDTQYF. The CDR3, as DNA: TGTGCCAGCAGCTTTGGGTTAGCGCGCACAGATACGCAGTATTTT.

The rearrangement links TRBV15 to TRBJ2-1, with 16 bases lining up with TRBD2. CDR1 is LNHNV, CDR2 YYDKDF, per germline (reference sequence). With 5 bases clipped from V and 8 bases from J, the junction kept 3 bases outside the gene matches. CDR3 length equals 15 residues. The CDR3 bases are TGTGCCACCAGCGGGACTAGCGGGAGGGCCGATGAGCAGTTCTTC. This sequence encodes CATSGTSGRADEQFF.

CDR3 DNA: TGTGCCAGCAGCTTAGTCTCGCTAGAGGTGCAGTTCTTC. Its translation: CASSLVSLEVQFF. The chain employs TRBV7-6 and TRBJ2-1; D unresolved. The germline V and J ends were trimmed by 1 base and 12 bases, with 13 bases remaining between them. CDR3 size: 13 residues. Germline V gives CDR1 SGHVS, CDR2 FNYEAQ.

The gene calls are TRBV25-1 and TRBJ2-1, with 10 bases fitting TRBD1. There are 16 residues in the CDR3. Trimming took 6 bases from V and 6 from J; bases not matched to a gene: 11. In germline, CDR1 is MGHDK, CDR2 SYGVNS. CDR3 coding DNA: TGTGCCAGCAGCGTAAAATGGTGGACAGGGGGCAATGAGCAGTTCTTC. It codes for CASSVKWWTGGNEQFF.

As regards this clone: Other DNA sequences of this sample code for an identical CDR3. The V gene is TRBV9, the J gene TRBJ2-3, with TRBD2 matching over 9 bases. The CDR3 is made up of 15 amino acids. The V and J ends lost 0 bases and 3 bases, in that order; junction bases with no gene match: 2. The germline CDR1 and CDR2 sequences are SGDLS and YYNGEE. CDR3 in DNA: TGTGCCAGCAGCGTAGGTAGCGGGGGAACAGATACGCAGTATTTT. Its protein is CASSVGSGGTDTQYF.

The table lists this clone with a few counts. Its ends do not fully match the called genes, so a read error is possible. Other DNA sequences from this sample encode an identical CDR3 as well. J is TRBJ2-7 and V is TRBV2; 8 bases fit TRBD1. This CDR3 is 14 amino acids long. Germline CDR1 reads SNHLY; CDR2 reads FYNNEI. The CDR3 protein is CASRAGQGEDEQYF. In DNA, the CDR3 is TGCGCCAGCAGAGCCGGACAGGGAGAAGACGAGCAGTACTTC.

V is TRBV28 and J is TRBJ2-3; TRBD1 aligns across 8 bases. The CDR3 has 14 residues. Germline CDR1 and CDR2: MDHEN and SYDVKM. V lost 6 bases and J lost 3; bases outside the gene matches: 5. The CDR3: CASRSDRETDTQYF. The CDR3 bases are TGTGCCAGCAGGTCGGACAGGGAAACAGATACGCAGTATTTT.

The table lists this clone with a few counts. The chain recombines TRBV5-1 with TRBJ2-2, with TRBD1 matching over 8 bases. Germline V gives CDR1 SGHRS, CDR2 YFSETQ. Unmatched junction bases numbered 11, after V lost 4 bases and J lost 6 bases. The CDR3 covers 16 residues. CDR3 sequence reads: CASSATTGVVAGELFF. The CDR3 coding sequence is TGCGCCAGCAGCGCAACGACAGGGGTAGTAGCCGGGGAGCTGTTTTTT.

The gene calls are TRBV19 and TRBJ2-1, with 8 bases identical to TRBD1. With 3 bases clipped from V and 2 bases from J, the junction kept 3 bases outside the gene matches. The CDR3 spans 15 residues. The V gene's germline CDR1 is LNHDA and CDR2 SQIVND (reference sequence). CDR3 in DNA: TGTGCCAGTAGTATTACACAGGGGGCCTACAATGAGCAGTTCTTC. Protein product: CASSITQGAYNEQFF.

This clone was found once. V gene TRBV6-6 combines with J gene TRBJ2-7, with D maybe TRBD1 (5 bases). Trimming cost V 0 bases and J 2 bases, with 14 bases left between them. This CDR3 has 16 amino acids. CDR1 and CDR2 (germline): MNHNY, SVGAGI (reference sequence). The CDR3 loop is CASSYSNQGGTYEQYF. For the CDR3, the DNA is TGTGCCAGCAGTTACTCGAATCAGGGCGGAACCTACGAGCAGTACTTC.

The rearrangement uses TRBV2 and TRBJ1-4, with TRBD1 matching over 7 bases. The CDR3 totals 14 residues. The germline V gene has CDR1 SNHLY and CDR2 FYNNEI. V gave up 8 bases and J gave up 0 bases; unmatched junction bases: 3. Written as DNA, the CDR3 is TGTGCCAGCCGGGGACAGTCAACTAATGAAAAACTGTTTTTT. It translates to CASRGQSTNEKLFF.

The chain has TRBV28 and TRBJ1-5; TRBD1 might be the D (5 bases). Germline loops: CDR1 MDHEN, CDR2 SYDVKM. The CDR3 has 13 amino acids. The V gene lost 10 bases and the J gene lost 4 bases, with 14 bases spanning the gap. CDR3 region: CATSQGVNQPQHF. CDR3 bases: TGTGCCACTTCCCAAGGGGTGAATCAGCCCCAGCATTTT.

The genes are TRBV5-6 and TRBJ2-7; no clear D. Germline assignment: CDR1 SGHDT and CDR2 YYEEEE. V was clipped by 0 bases and J by 6 bases, with 7 bases between them. This CDR3 is 12 amino acids long. CDR3 amino acids: CASSLAGTEQYF. For the CDR3, the DNA is TGTGCCAGCAGCTTGGCAGGAACCGAGCAGTACTTC.

The chain joins TRBV29-1 to TRBJ2-3, with a weak D call TRBD2 (6 bases). Trimming took off 4 bases at V and 1 base at J, with 21 bases between the two ends. The CDR3 runs 17 residues. Germline lookup yields CDR1 SQVTM and CDR2 ANQGSEA. The CDR3 coding sequence is TGCAGCGTTGGTTCGGGAGTTAAACCGGGGGGCACAGATACGCAGTATTTT. Its protein is CSVGSGVKPGGTDTQYF.

The V and J genes are TRBV6-1 and TRBJ2-7; 12 nucleotides line up with TRBD1. In germline, CDR1 is MNHNS, CDR2 SASEGT. The CDR3 totals 14 residues. The J segment lost 5 bases and the V segment lost 4 bases, leaving 3 bases of the junction unmatched. The CDR3 sequence: CASSAGQGADEQYF. CDR3 coding DNA: TGTGCCAGCAGTGCGGGACAGGGGGCGGACGAGCAGTACTTC.

This chain connects TRBV25-1 to TRBJ1-1; D is uncertain. This CDR3 region has 14 residues. Trimming removed 3 bases from V and 1 base from J, with 9 bases in between. Germline V gene lookup returns CDR1 MGHDK and CDR2 SYGVNS. CDR3 in amino acids: CASSDRFPNTEAFF. The CDR3 DNA is TGTGCCAGCAGTGACAGGTTTCCGAACACTGAAGCTTTCTTT.

This chain's CDR3 is CASSGKTGVGYGYTF. The CDR3 coding sequence is TGTGCCAGCAGTGGCAAGACAGGGGTTGGTTATGGCTACACCTTC. This chain links TRBV2 with TRBJ1-2; TRBD1 aligns across 8 bases. CDR1 SNHLY and CDR2 FYNNEI come from the germline V gene. This CDR3 is 15 amino acids long. The V segment lost 4 bases and the J segment 5 bases; nucleotides outside the gene matches: 9.

This chain joins TRBV10-1 and TRBJ2-7; 14 nucleotides agree with TRBD2. CDR1 is WNHNN and CDR2 is SYGVQD in the germline V gene (reference sequence). Trimming removed 10 bases from V and 0 bases from J; junction bases left unmatched: 8. The length of the CDR3 is 16 residues. CDR3 in DNA: TGCGCCACTTCGGGACTAGCGGGAGTAGACTCCTACGAGCAGTACTTC. Protein sequence: CATSGLAGVDSYEQYF.

The chain recombines TRBV9 with TRBJ2-5; 15 bases fit TRBD2. Germline CDR1 SGDLS, CDR2 YYNGEE. V was pared by 2 bases and J by 0 bases, with 2 bases of the junction left unmatched. The length of the CDR3 is 17 residues. The CDR3 DNA follows: TGTGCCAGCAGCGTCGGGACTAGCGGGGGGTACCAAGAGACCCAGTACTTC. Encoded protein: CASSVGTSGGYQETQYF.

This clone has only a few counts. The V and J genes are TRBV6-5 and TRBJ1-2, with D maybe TRBD1 (5 bases). The germline CDR1 and CDR2 sequences are MNHEY and SVGAGI. V lost 0 bases, J lost 3 bases, and 11 bases lay in between. The CDR3 loop spans 15 amino acids. This chain's CDR3 is CASSYSQGGDYGYTF. CDR3 nucleotides: TGTGCCAGCAGTTACTCCCAGGGTGGAGACTATGGCTACACCTTC.

The chain has TRBV18 and TRBJ2-7, with D hard to call. The CDR3 runs 13 residues. CDR1 KGHSH and CDR2 LQKENI come from the germline V gene. V was clipped by 6 bases and J by 4 bases, with 13 bases between them. CDR3 loop: CASSQELEYEQYF. CDR3 DNA: TGTGCCAGCTCCCAGGAACTTGAGTACGAGCAGTACTTC.

J is TRBJ2-3 and V is TRBV7-2; TRBD1 matches 7 bases. The CDR3 covers 16 residues. Germline V CDR1 and CDR2: SGHTA, FQGNSA. With 4 bases clipped from V and 1 base from J, the junction kept 8 bases outside the gene matches. The CDR3 loop reads CASSSGTARGTDTQYF. CDR3 DNA sequence: TGTGCCAGCAGCTCGGGGACAGCACGGGGCACAGATACGCAGTATTTT.

The chain combines TRBV6-5 with TRBJ1-1, with 8 bases aligning to TRBD1. J lost 4 bases, V lost 8 bases, and 9 bases had no gene match. This CDR3 is built from 14 residues. From germline, CDR1 is MNHEY and CDR2 SVGAGI. The CDR3 sequence is CASSTGGGSTEAFF. The CDR3 DNA follows: TGTGCCAGCTCTACAGGGGGGGGGAGCACTGAAGCTTTCTTT.

The V and J genes are TRBV7-9 and TRBJ2-3; TRBD1 matches at 9 bases. V shed 4 bases, J shed 7 bases, and the junction held 6 bases outside the gene matches. Germline assignment: CDR1 SEHNR and CDR2 FQNEAQ (reference sequence). The CDR3 extends over 14 amino acids. CDR3 in amino acids: CASSSRTGVHTQYF. Written as DNA, the CDR3 is TGTGCCAGCAGCTCTAGGACAGGGGTGCATACGCAGTATTTT.

V is TRBV25-1 and J is TRBJ1-1; tentative D call: TRBD1 (5 bases). V was cut by 4 bases and J by 0 bases, with 12 bases left in between. Germline-derived CDR1 and CDR2 are MGHDK and SYGVNS. The CDR3 contains 15 residues. The CDR3 bases are TGTGCCAGCAGTGGGAGGGCAGGGCTGAACACTGAAGCTTTCTTT. Translation: CASSGRAGLNTEAFF.

This sequence joins TRBV19 and TRBJ2-7; 9 bases fit TRBD1. The length of the CDR3 is 15 residues. After removal of 5 bases from V and 0 bases from J, the junction contained 5 bases not matched to a gene. The germline V gene has CDR1 LNHDA and CDR2 SQIVND (reference sequence). Written as DNA, the CDR3 is TGTGCCAGTAGTCTTGGGACAGGGAGCTCCTACGAGCAGTACTTC. This sequence encodes CASSLGTGSSYEQYF.

The rearrangement links TRBV14 to TRBJ2-1, with D possibly matching TRBD1 (5 bases). Germline V lookup: CDR1 SGHDN, CDR2 FVKESK. Trimming removed 0 bases at V and 2 bases at J, with 11 bases between. The CDR3 covers 16 residues. The CDR3 DNA is TGTGCCAGCAGCCAAGAAACACAGGATACCTACAATGAGCAGTTCTTC. The encoded protein is CASSQETQDTYNEQFF.

This clone was recorded only once. This rearrangement joins TRBV27 to TRBJ1-4; D uncertain. Germline CDR1 and CDR2: MNHEY and SMNVEV (reference sequence). CDR3 size: 14 residues. The V end was cut by 6 bases, the J end by 2 bases, with 10 bases between. DNA for the CDR3: TGTGCCAGCAGAAAAGTCGGGACTAATGAAAAACTGTTTTTT. Translation: CASRKVGTNEKLFF.